This section outlines one T cell receptor (beta chain) sequence together with its context. Only in-frame clones appear in the TCRdb table, and some are missing; sequencing was by immunoSEQ multiplex PCR. The table lists 190,000 or so clones, 80% to 95% of them singletons, with almost 1.5% in the top ten. These data belong to a study of control samples from healthy donors and cancer patients. This CDR3 has 14 amino acids. From germline, CDR1 is SQVTM and CDR2 ANQGSEA. V lost 6 bases, J lost 6 bases, and 18 bases lay in between. This chain uses TRBV29-1 with TRBJ2-1; D perhaps matches TRBD2 (6 bases). The specimen was blood. The receptor was isolated from a man aged 18 to 30 in good health. Here the CDR3 DNA reads TGCAGCGTACTGACTAGGGAGCGTTCCAATGAGCAGTTCTTC. As protein: CSVLTRERSNEQFF.